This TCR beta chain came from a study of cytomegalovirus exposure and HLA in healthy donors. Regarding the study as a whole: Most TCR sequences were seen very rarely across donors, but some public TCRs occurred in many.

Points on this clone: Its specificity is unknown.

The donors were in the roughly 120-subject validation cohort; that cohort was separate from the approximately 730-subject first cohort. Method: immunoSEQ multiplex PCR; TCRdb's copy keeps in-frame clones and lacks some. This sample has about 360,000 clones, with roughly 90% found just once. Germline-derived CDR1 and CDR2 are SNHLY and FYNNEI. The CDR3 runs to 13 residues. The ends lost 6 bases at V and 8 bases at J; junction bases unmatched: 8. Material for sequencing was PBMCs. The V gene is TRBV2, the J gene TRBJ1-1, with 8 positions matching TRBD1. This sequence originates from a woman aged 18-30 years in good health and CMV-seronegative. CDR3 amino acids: CASRLQGEVEAFF. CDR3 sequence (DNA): TGTGCCAGCAGATTACAGGGGGAGGTGGAAGCTTTCTTT. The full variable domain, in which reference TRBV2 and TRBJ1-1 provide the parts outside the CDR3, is EPEVTQTPSHQVTQMGQEVILRCVPISNHLYFYWYRQILGQKVEFLVSFYNNEISEKSEIFDDQFSVERPDGSNFTLKIRSTKLEDSAMYFCASRLQGEVEAFFGQGTRLTVV.